The 14 T cell receptor beta chains below all came from one sample that was sequenced in a study of OX40 agonist ivuxolimab in advanced cancers. This table comes from immunoSEQ multiplex PCR, and its TCRdb copy is limited to in-frame clones, with some not included. The sample yields roughly 53,000 clones, about 90% seen once. The source was CD4+ or CD8+ T cells sorted from blood, collected in a trial of the OX40 agonist ivuxolimab. These receptors were obtained from an adult with an advanced solid tumor such as melanoma, head and neck, liver or kidney cancer.

The genes are TRBV5-1 and TRBJ2-5, with TRBD2 identical over 7 bases. Germline CDR1 is SGHRS and CDR2 is YFSETQ. With 0 bases clipped from V and 5 bases from J, the junction kept 10 bases outside the gene matches. The CDR3 has 16 amino acids. Here the CDR3 reads CASSLAGKGREETQYF. The CDR3 DNA sequence: TGCGCCAGCAGCTTGGCCGGAAAGGGGAGGGAGGAGACCCAGTACTTC.

The sample holds a few counts of this clone. The rearrangement joins TRBV2 to TRBJ1-5; TRBD1 might be the D (6 bases). The CDR3 covers 17 residues. Trimming shortened V by 5 bases and J by 6 bases, and 23 bases separated the two germline ends. Germline loops: CDR1 SNHLY, CDR2 FYNNEI. DNA for the CDR3: TGTGCCAGCAGTCAAAGGGGGAAGAATATAGGGGCTCAGCCCCAGCATTTT. Translating gives CASSQRGKNIGAQPQHF.

The genes are TRBV7-3 and TRBJ2-1; 10 bases line up with TRBD2. Trimming removed 2 bases from V and 7 bases from J; junction bases left unmatched: 8. The CDR3 totals 16 residues. The germline V gene has CDR1 SGHTA and CDR2 FQGTGA. The CDR3 nucleotides read TGTGCCAGCAGCTTACGTCCGGGACTAGCGCCGAATGAGCAGTTCTTC. This codes for CASSLRPGLAPNEQFF. Full variable domain (outside the CDR3, taken from reference TRBV7-3 and TRBJ2-1): GAGVSQTPSNKVTEKGKYVELRCDPISGHTALYWYRQSLGQGPEFLIYFQGTGAADDSGLPNDRFFAVRPEGSVSTLKIQRTERGDSAVYLCASSLRPGLAPNEQFFGPGTRLTVL.

The chain carries TRBV4-1 and TRBJ1-5; possibly TRBD1 for D (5 bases). Germline V gene data show CDR1 as MGHRA and CDR2 as YSYEKL. The CDR3 is 14 residues long. Trimming cost V 5 bases and J 1 base, with 9 bases left between them. CDR3 nucleotide sequence: TGCGCCAGCAGCGGACACCCAAGCAATCAGCCCCAGCATTTT. Amino acids: CASSGHPSNQPQHF.

The V call is TRBV5-1, the J call TRBJ1-5, with 8 bases matching TRBD1. Germline-derived CDR1 and CDR2 are SGHRS and YFSETQ. The V segment lost 2 bases and the J segment 6 bases; nucleotides outside the gene matches: 1. CDR3 length: 13 residues. The CDR3 nucleotides are TGCGCCAGCAGCTTAGGACAGGGTCAGCCCCAGCATTTT. This gives the protein CASSLGQGQPQHF. The full variable domain, its missing parts supplied by reference TRBV5-1 and TRBJ1-5, is KAGVTQTPRYLIKTRGQQVTLSCSPISGHRSVSWYQQTPGQGLQFLFEYFSETQRNKGNFPGRFSGRQFSNSRSEMNVSTLELGDSALYLCASSLGQGQPQHFGDGTRLSIL.

The chain employs TRBV11-2 and TRBJ2-7, with D unresolved. The CDR3 has 13 amino acids. CDR1 is SGHAT and CDR2 is FQNNGV in the germline V gene. V dropped 5 bases and J dropped 6 bases, with 14 bases sitting between them. The CDR3 nucleotides are TGTGCCAGCAGCCCCAGCCCTGCCGCCGAGCAGTACTTC. It codes for CASSPSPAAEQYF.

V and J are TRBV19 and TRBJ1-2; D remains ambiguous. Trimming stripped 8 bases from V and 6 bases from J, with 13 bases between. This CDR3 contains 12 residues. Germline lookup yields CDR1 LNHDA and CDR2 SQIVND (reference sequence). Here the CDR3 DNA reads TGTGCCAGTGGAAAAGGGCGGAATGGCTACACCTTC. This gives the protein CASGKGRNGYTF. The variable domain in full, with the rest retrieved from reference TRBV19 and TRBJ1-2, is DGGITQSPKYLFRKEGQNVTLSCEQNLNHDAMYWYRQDPGQGLRLIYYSQIVNDFQKGDIAEGYSVSREKKESFPLTVTSAQKNPTAFYLCASGKGRNGYTFGSGTRLTVV.

J is TRBJ2-7 and V is TRBV11-2; 8 bases are shared with TRBD1. The CDR3 totals 17 residues. J was trimmed by 1 base and V by 3 bases; bases with no gene match: 11. CDR1 is SGHAT and CDR2 is FQNNGV in the germline V gene. The CDR3 bases are TGTGCCAGCAGCTTGGGGCCCCAGGGGGCGGATTCCTACGAGCAGTACTTC. This sequence encodes CASSLGPQGADSYEQYF.

The V and J genes are TRBV19 and TRBJ1-2, with D hard to call. V dropped 7 bases and J dropped 7 bases, with 16 bases sitting between them. This CDR3 region has 13 residues. Germline CDR1 LNHDA, CDR2 SQIVND (reference sequence). CDR3 in amino acids: CASTTDWGGGYTF. The CDR3 nucleotides are TGTGCCAGTACTACGGATTGGGGAGGTGGCTACACCTTC.

The CDR3 DNA sequence: TGTGCCAGCAGTTTACTTCCAGGGCACGGGGGCACTGAAGCTTTCTTT. Its protein product is CASSLLPGHGGTEAFF. This chain joins TRBV28 and TRBJ1-1, with D perhaps TRBD1 (5 bases). Germline values: CDR1 MDHEN, CDR2 SYDVKM. V was trimmed by 2 bases and J by 4 bases, leaving 17 bases between them. CDR3 length equals 16 residues.

The chain carries TRBV2 and TRBJ1-1; D ambiguous. This CDR3 region has 15 residues. Looked up from germline, CDR1 is SNHLY and CDR2 is FYNNEI. The V end lost 4 bases, the J end lost 1 base, and 13 bases lay between the germline ends. The CDR3 DNA reads TGTGCCAGCAGTGCCGAGGGAGTCGAGAACACTGAAGCTTTCTTT. Amino acid sequence: CASSAEGVENTEAFF.

This clone was seen more than once but under ten times. One end of the junction varies from germline; a read error may be responsible. The chain uses TRBV6-1 and TRBJ1-1; perhaps TRBD1 as D (5 bases). The CDR3 spans 13 residues. The germline V gene has CDR1 MNHNS and CDR2 SASEGT. CDR3 bases: TGTGCCAGCAGTGAAGGGGGGAACCCTGAAGCTTTCTTT. Protein product: CASSEGGNPEAFF.

CDR3 protein: CASSDWGWRGYTF. CDR3 sequence (DNA): TGTGCCAGCAGTGATTGGGGATGGCGTGGCTACACCTTC. The chain joins TRBV6-5 to TRBJ1-2, with D uncertain. The V end was cut by 5 bases, the J end by 7 bases, with 14 bases between. Germline lookup yields CDR1 MNHEY and CDR2 SVGAGI. The CDR3 covers 13 residues.

The rearrangement links TRBV2 to TRBJ2-7; TRBD1 aligns across 8 bases. Trimming took 6 bases from V and 9 from J; bases not matched to a gene: 7. In germline, CDR1 is SNHLY, CDR2 FYNNEI. This CDR3 is 12 amino acids long. In DNA, the CDR3 is TGTGCCAGCAGACAACAGGGGGATGGGCAGTACTTC. Amino acids: CASRQQGDGQYF.